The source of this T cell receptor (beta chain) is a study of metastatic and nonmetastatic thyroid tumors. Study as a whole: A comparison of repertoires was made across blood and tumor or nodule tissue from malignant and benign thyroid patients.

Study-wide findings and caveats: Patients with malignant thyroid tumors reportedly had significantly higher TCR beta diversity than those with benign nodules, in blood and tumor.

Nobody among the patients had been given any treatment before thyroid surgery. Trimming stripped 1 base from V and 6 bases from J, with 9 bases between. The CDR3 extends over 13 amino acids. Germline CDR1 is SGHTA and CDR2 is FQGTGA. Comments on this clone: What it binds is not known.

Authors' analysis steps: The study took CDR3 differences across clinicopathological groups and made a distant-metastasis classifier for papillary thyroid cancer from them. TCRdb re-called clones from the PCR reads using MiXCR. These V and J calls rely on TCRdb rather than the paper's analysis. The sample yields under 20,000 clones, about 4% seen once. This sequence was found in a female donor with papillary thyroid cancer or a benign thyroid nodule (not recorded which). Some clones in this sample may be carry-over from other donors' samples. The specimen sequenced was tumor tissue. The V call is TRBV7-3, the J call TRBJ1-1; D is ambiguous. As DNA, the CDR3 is TGTGCCAGCAGCTTAAGACATAGCTCTGAAGCTTTCTTT. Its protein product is CASSLRHSSEAFF.